Here is one TCR beta chain with its context. The data were taken from a study of blood T cell repertoires in COVID-19. Germline V gene data show CDR1 as SEHNR and CDR2 as FQNEAQ (reference sequence). V lost 5 bases and J lost 5; bases outside the gene matches: 9. The CDR3 length is 15 residues. This table comes from immunoSEQ multiplex PCR, and its TCRdb copy is limited to in-frame clones, with some not included. The sample holds about 340,000 clones, 88% seen once. The rearrangement uses TRBV7-9 and TRBJ2-5; 9 bases align to TRBD2. This TCR was recovered from a woman in her seventies with COVID-19, enrolled during active disease. The sequenced sample was peripheral blood. CDR3 bases: TGTGCCAGCAGCATCGTAGCGGGGGAGTTGGAGACCCAGTACTTC. It codes for CASSIVAGELETQYF.